This TCR beta chain was sequenced for a study of T cell repertoires in cytomegalovirus infection. The overall study: Matching HLA type, along with CMV infection, was indicated by public TCR beta signatures.

Via MiXCR, TCRdb re-called the reads, giving one row per CDR3 protein. The sample consists of under 850,000 distinct CDR3 sequences, less than 40% of them appearing once. Study-wide results and caveats: There were carriers of CMV plus the relevant HLA, and cumulative public TCR beta family frequency identified them. In two of eight donors, the top clonotype was HLA-C-restricted CMV-specific.

This clonotype has ten or more counts. As yet, its antigen is unknown. Germline values: CDR1 SGHVS, CDR2 FNYEAQ. The V gene lost 1 base and the J gene lost 2 bases, with 9 bases spanning the gap. The CDR3 sequence is 14 residues long. The material sequenced was PBMCs. The chain joins TRBV7-6 to TRBJ2-7; D unclear. The TCR comes from a human donor in good health (CMV status not recorded). Some clones in this sample may be carry-over from other donors' samples. CDR3 DNA sequence: TGTGCCAGCAGCTTAGGGCCGGATCCCTACGAGCAGTACTTC. Its translation is CASSLGPDPYEQYF.